This T cell receptor beta chain comes out of a study of blood T cell repertoires in COVID-19. In the study overall: Samples representing acute and convalescent COVID-19 were sourced from the United States, Italy and Spain. From T cells, B-cell-depleted T cells, or PBMCs came the material, which was cDNA or gDNA.

Sequencing used immunoSEQ multiplex PCR; TCRdb keeps in-frame clones, though not all of them. The data contain roughly 120,000 clones, roughly 80% of them singletons. This CDR3 region has 17 residues. From germline, CDR1 is KGHDR and CDR2 SFDVKD. The junction had 7 bases not matched to a gene; V was cut back by 3 bases and J by 3 bases. The sequence derives from a man between 70 and 80 years old with acute or convalescent COVID-19. This chain uses TRBV24-1 with TRBJ2-6, with 7 bases lining up with TRBD1. Sequenced sample: peripheral blood. CDR3 sequence reads: CATSDGTVGSGANVLTF. In DNA, the CDR3 is TGTGCCACCAGTGATGGGACAGTAGGTAGTGGGGCCAACGTCCTGACTTTC.